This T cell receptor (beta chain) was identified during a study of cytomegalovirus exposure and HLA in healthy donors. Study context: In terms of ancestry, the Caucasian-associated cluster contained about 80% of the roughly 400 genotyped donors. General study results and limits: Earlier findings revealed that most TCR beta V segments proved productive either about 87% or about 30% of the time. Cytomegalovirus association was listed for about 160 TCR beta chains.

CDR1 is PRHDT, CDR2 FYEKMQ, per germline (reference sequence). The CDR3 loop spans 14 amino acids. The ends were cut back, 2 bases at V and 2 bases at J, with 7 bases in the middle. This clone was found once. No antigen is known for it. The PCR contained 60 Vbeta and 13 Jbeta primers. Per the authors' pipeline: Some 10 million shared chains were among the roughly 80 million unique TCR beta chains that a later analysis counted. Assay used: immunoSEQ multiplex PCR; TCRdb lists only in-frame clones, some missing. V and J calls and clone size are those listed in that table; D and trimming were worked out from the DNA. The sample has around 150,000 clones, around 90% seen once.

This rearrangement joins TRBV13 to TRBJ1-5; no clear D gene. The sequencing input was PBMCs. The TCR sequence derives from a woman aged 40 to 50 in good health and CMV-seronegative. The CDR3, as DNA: TGTGCCAGCAGCTTAATGGCCGGCAATCAGCCCCAGCATTTT. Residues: CASSLMAGNQPQHF.